A single sample is the source of the 10 T cell receptor beta chains below, sequenced in a study of cytomegalovirus exposure and HLA in healthy donors. 60 Vbeta and 13 Jbeta primers were used in PCR. Only in-frame clones appear in the TCRdb table, and some are missing; sequencing was by immunoSEQ multiplex PCR. This sample has some 200,000 clones, with roughly 77% found just once. Sequences were obtained from PBMCs. These receptor sequences come from a male donor in good health and CMV-seropositive.

The V gene is TRBV7-8, the J gene TRBJ1-1, with D maybe TRBD1 (5 bases). This CDR3 region has 14 residues. In germline, CDR1 is SGHVS, CDR2 FQNEAQ. V was shortened by 1 base and J by 4 bases, with 10 bases between the two germline ends. The CDR3 coding sequence is TGTGCCAGCAGCTTAGAAGGGGTTCGCACTGAAGCTTTCTTT. As protein: CASSLEGVRTEAFF.

This rearrangement joins TRBV18 to TRBJ2-7; 7 positions agree with TRBD1. J was trimmed by 7 bases and V by 2 bases; bases with no gene match: 11. CDR1 and CDR2 from the germline V gene are KGHSH and LQKENI. CDR3 length equals 15 residues. CDR3 sequence: CASSPAIGTAIEQYF. DNA for the CDR3: TGTGCCAGCTCACCAGCCATTGGGACAGCGATTGAGCAGTACTTC.

The V gene is TRBV7-2, the J gene TRBJ2-1; TRBD2 agrees at 8 bases. Germline lookup yields CDR1 SGHTA and CDR2 FQGNSA. The CDR3 is 17 residues long. Germline trimming cut 5 bases from V and 3 bases from J; bases unmatched to any gene: 12. The CDR3 here is CASSPHPAGTSYNEQFF. The CDR3 nucleotides are TGTGCCAGCAGCCCACATCCTGCAGGGACTAGCTACAATGAGCAGTTCTTC. Full variable domain (outside the CDR3, taken from reference TRBV7-2 and TRBJ2-1): GAGVSQSPSNKVTEKGKDVELRCDPISGHTALYWYRQSLGQGLEFLIYFQGNSAPDKSGLPSDRFSAERTGGSVSTLTIQRTQQEDSAVYLCASSPHPAGTSYNEQFFGPGTRLTVL.

The chain uses TRBV6-5 and TRBJ1-1, with no clear D. The CDR3 covers 15 residues. CDR1 is MNHEY and CDR2 is SVGAGI in the germline V gene. V lost 4 bases and J lost 0, with 12 bases in between. The CDR3 spells CASSSVQLLNTEAFF. For the CDR3, the DNA is TGTGCCAGCAGTTCTGTTCAACTTTTGAACACTGAAGCTTTCTTT.

CDR3 DNA: TGTGCCAGCAGCCCCACGGGGGAGCAAAGCACGCAGTATTTT. Its protein product is CASSPTGEQSTQYF. This chain uses TRBV11-2 with TRBJ2-3, with a possible D match to TRBD2 (6 bases). The CDR3 totals 14 residues. CDR1 and CDR2 from the germline V gene are SGHAT and FQNNGV. Deletions cut 5 bases from V and 9 bases from J, with 18 bases between.

This clone was detected a few times. The same CDR3 is also encoded by other DNA sequences in this sample. The chain has TRBV9 and TRBJ1-5, with 7 bases aligning to TRBD1. Germline loops: CDR1 SGDLS, CDR2 YYNGEE. The CDR3 sequence is 15 residues long. Unmatched junction bases numbered 3, after V lost 0 bases and J lost 3 bases. The CDR3 is CASSVGQGVNQPQHF. CDR3 sequence (DNA): TGTGCCAGCAGCGTAGGACAGGGAGTCAATCAGCCCCAGCATTTT.

This rearrangement joins TRBV6-4 to TRBJ2-3, with 12 nucleotides matching TRBD1. Germline V gene data show CDR1 as MRHNA and CDR2 as SNTAGT. The CDR3 contains 14 residues. The J segment lost 9 bases and the V segment lost 6 bases, leaving 7 bases of the junction unmatched. CDR3 DNA sequence: TGTGCCAGCAGCACGGGACAGGGGGCGGTGACGCAGTATTTT. The encoded protein is CASSTGQGAVTQYF.

This clone was detected only a few times. The chain employs TRBV29-1 and TRBJ2-7; TRBD2 matches at 11 bases. Germline values: CDR1 SQVTM, CDR2 ANQGSEA. V trimming: 6 bases; J trimming: 2 bases; junction bases outside the gene matches: 6. The CDR3 totals 14 residues. The CDR3 spells CSVWTSGLPYEQYF. CDR3 bases: TGCAGCGTCTGGACTAGCGGGCTTCCCTACGAGCAGTACTTC.

The chain has TRBV7-3 and TRBJ2-1; D is perhaps TRBD2 (5 bases). Deletions cut 7 bases from V and 4 bases from J, with 11 bases between. The CDR3 spans 13 residues. Germline CDR1 reads SGHTA; CDR2 reads FQGTGA. CDR3 residues: CASTQSGYNEQFF. CDR3 bases: TGTGCCAGCACCCAAAGCGGTTACAATGAGCAGTTCTTC. Full variable domain (remainder filled in from reference TRBV7-3 and TRBJ2-1): GAGVSQTPSNKVTEKGKYVELRCDPISGHTALYWYRQSLGQGPEFLIYFQGTGAADDSGLPNDRFFAVRPEGSVSTLKIQRTERGDSAVYLCASTQSGYNEQFFGPGTRLTVL.

The chain is built from TRBV7-2 and TRBJ2-2, with D unresolved. CDR3 length equals 12 residues. V shed 2 bases and J shed 7 bases, with 5 bases lying between them. CDR1 is SGHTA, CDR2 FQGNSA, per germline. DNA of the CDR3: TGTGCCAGCAGCTTATTAATCGGGGAGCTGTTTTTT. It specifies CASSLLIGELFF.